The following is a T cell receptor beta chain sequence with its context. Methods used by the authors: Nucleated cell number was recorded as an estimate derived from reference gene primer amplification. Data came from immunoSEQ multiplex PCR; TCRdb stores just in-frame clones and leaves some out. From that table come the V and J calls and clone size; the DNA was used to work out D and trimming. Of approximately 67,000 clones listed, roughly 82% are singletons. The sample originates from a study of blood T cell repertoires in COVID-19. The CDR3 is 15 amino acids. V was shortened by 3 bases and J by 5 bases, with 14 bases between the two germline ends. In germline, CDR1 is MGHRA, CDR2 YSYEKL.

The receptor was isolated from a man aged 55 to 70 with acute or convalescent COVID-19. The sequenced sample consisted of peripheral blood. The J gene is TRBJ2-1, the V gene TRBV4-1, with TRBD1 as a possible D gene (6 bases). The CDR3: CASSQERTDNNEQFF. The DNA for the CDR3 is TGCGCCAGCAGCCAGGAGAGGACAGACAACAATGAGCAGTTCTTC.